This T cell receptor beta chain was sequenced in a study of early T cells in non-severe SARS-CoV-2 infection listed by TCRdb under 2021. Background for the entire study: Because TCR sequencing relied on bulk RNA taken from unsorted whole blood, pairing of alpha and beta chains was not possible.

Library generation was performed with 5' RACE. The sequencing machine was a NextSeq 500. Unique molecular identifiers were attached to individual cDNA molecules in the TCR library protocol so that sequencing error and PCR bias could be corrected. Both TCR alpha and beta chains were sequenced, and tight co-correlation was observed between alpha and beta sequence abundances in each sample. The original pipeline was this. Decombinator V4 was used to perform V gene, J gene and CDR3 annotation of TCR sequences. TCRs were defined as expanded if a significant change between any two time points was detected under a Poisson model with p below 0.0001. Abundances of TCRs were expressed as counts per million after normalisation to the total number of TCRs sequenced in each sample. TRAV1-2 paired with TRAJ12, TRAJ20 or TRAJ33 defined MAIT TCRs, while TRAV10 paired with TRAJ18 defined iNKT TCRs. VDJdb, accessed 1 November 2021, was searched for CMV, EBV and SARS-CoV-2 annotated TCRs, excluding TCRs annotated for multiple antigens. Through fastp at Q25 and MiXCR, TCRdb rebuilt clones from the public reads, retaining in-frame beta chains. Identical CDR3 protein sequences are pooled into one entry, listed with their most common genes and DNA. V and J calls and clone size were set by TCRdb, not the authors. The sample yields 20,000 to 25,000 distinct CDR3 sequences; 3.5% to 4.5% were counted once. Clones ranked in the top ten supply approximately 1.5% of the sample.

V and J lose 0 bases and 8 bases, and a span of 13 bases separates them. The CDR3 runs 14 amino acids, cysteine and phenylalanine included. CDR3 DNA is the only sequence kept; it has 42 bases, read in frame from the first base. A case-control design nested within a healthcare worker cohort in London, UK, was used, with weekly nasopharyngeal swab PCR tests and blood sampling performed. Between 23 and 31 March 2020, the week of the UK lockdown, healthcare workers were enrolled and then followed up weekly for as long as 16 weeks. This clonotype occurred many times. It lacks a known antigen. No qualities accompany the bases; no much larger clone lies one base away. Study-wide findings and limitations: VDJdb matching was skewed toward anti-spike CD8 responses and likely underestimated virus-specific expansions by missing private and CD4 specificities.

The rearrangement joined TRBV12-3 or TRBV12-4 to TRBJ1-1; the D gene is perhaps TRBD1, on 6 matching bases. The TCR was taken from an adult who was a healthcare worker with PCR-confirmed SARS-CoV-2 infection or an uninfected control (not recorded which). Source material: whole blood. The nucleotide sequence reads TGTGCCAGCAGTTTAGCGGGGGCGCGGGTAGAAGCTTTCTTT. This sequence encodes CASSLAGARVEAFF.